This T cell receptor beta chain was retrieved from a study of T cells in Graves' hyperthyroidism and ophthalmopathy (dated by TCRdb to about 2019). Some background on the complete study: Peripheral blood was sampled at the time of initial diagnosis, prior to any treatment. TCR V-J signatures able to tell the groups apart were searched for in a discovery cohort of 100 or so patients, of whom around 42 had Graves' ophthalmopathy and 57 had stable Graves' hyperthyroidism. Prospective prediction of ophthalmopathy was tested in an independent validation cohort of approximately 18 hyperthyroidism patients and around 16 patients who later progressed to ophthalmopathy. The 100 or so discovery patients were divided at random into training and test sets in a 7:3 ratio. In more than five Graves' hyperthyroidism patients, the study also compared T-cell repertoires from thyroid tissue with T-cell repertoires from blood. After sampling, hyperthyroidism patients received methimazole starting at 30 mg daily, and ophthalmopathy patients received high-dose intravenous methylprednisolone. According to the paper, TCR Vbeta CDR3 sequencing was carried out on approximately 140 peripheral blood samples, which came from around 43 ophthalmopathy, around 74 hyperthyroidism and roughly 17 progressor patients. The paper's findings and limits, for the study overall: In validation, the model predicted progression to ophthalmopathy with 60% to 71% sensitivity and approximately 78% specificity, a median of roughly seven months before onset. Sample size was not statistically predetermined, and blinding of investigators to group allocation was not performed. A model built on a 13 V-J signature distinguished ophthalmopathy from stable hyperthyroidism, reaching about 88% sensitivity and under 84% specificity in cross-validation and 80%/75% in testing. Blood samples also contained most of the expanded thyroid clonotypes (frequency above 0.001), which suggests that blood repertoires may reflect thyroid immune responses.

Hyperthyroidism patients were newly diagnosed, with disease duration under 2 months, and aged 18 to 65 years. Any patient with an uncontrolled infection, another autoimmune disease, pregnancy or lactation was excluded. Diagnoses were based on clinical symptoms, serum thyroxine and TRAb, thyroid ultrasound and orbital computed tomography. For progressor patients, blood was drawn at the first diagnosis of hyperthyroidism, before any ophthalmopathy symptoms had appeared. PBMCs were separated from around 9.1 ml of fresh peripheral blood using Ficoll-Paque density gradient centrifugation. Progressor patients were initially diagnosed with Graves' hyperthyroidism and developed ophthalmopathy during follow-up. Total RNA was extracted using Trizol reagent, and RNA quality was assessed on an Agilent 2100 Bioanalyzer. Amplification of TCR beta CDR3 regions was carried out from RNA transcripts. A first-round RT-PCR of the TCR CDR3 used the HTBI primer set with the Qiagen OneStep RT-PCR kit. The libraries were constructed in a second round of multiplex PCR and then size-selected and purified. Sequencing of the libraries was done on an Illumina HiSeq2000 using paired-end 100 bp reads. Per the original workflow: SOAPnuke was used to process the raw data, with reads discarded if the reads contained adapters or uncalled bases, had a mean Phred below 15, or lacked an exact constant-primer or identifier match. High-quality paired reads were merged with COPE v1.2.5, and unique nucleotide sequences were defined as clonotypes. Clonotypes were aligned to IMGT TRBV, TRBD and TRBJ reference segments using MiTCR v1.1. The analysis included only V-J combinations with a frequency above 0.0001, which together covered around 99% of the repertoires. The TCS score was defined as the ratio of F50 (clonal expansion) to E x V (chaos), calculated using BLOSUM62-based TCRdist between CDR3 peptides within each V-J. Welch's t-statistics and random forest reduced fewer than 600 V-J features to 13, which were used in a naive Bayes classifier (R e1071). Using fastp trimming at Q25 and MiXCR clonotype assembly, TCRdb reanalyzed the public sequencing data and kept in-frame beta chains. Rows with one shared CDR3 protein collapse into an entry with the most common genes and DNA. In this record, the V and J calls reflect TCRdb's handling and not the investigators' own analysis. Present in this sample are around 340,000 distinct CDR3 sequences, about 18% of which were seen just once. Of the sample, roughly 35% falls within the top ten clones.

This clonotype was counted at least ten times. The target of this receptor is not known. The sample holds no much larger clone one base away, and base qualities are not on file. This clonotype originated in a woman under 40 with Graves' hyperthyroidism that later progressed to Graves' ophthalmopathy. Sequenced sample: blood.

The encoded CDR3 is CASRTPTRGATEAFF. The sequenced DNA is TGTGCCAGCAGGACCCCCACACGGGGAGCCACTGAAGCTTTCTTT. The chain links TRBV2 with TRBJ1-1; a confident D gene designation cannot be given. Reading the germline V gene gives CDR1 SNHLY and CDR2 FYNNEI. The CDR3 starts with the cysteine, ends with the phenylalanine, and has 15 residues. The entry retains the CDR3 DNA only, 45 bases that are in frame from base 1. V was cut back by 6 bases and J by 4 bases, leaving a gap of 18 bases between them.